These 14 T cell receptor beta chains originate from one sample sequenced in a study of early T cells in non-severe SARS-CoV-2 infection. TCRdb itself ran the 5' RACE reads through MiXCR, one entry per CDR3 protein. Here the sample spans 50,000 to 60,000 distinct CDR3 sequences, roughly 9.6% being singletons. The sequenced material came from whole blood. The receptors stem from an adult who was a healthcare worker with PCR-confirmed SARS-CoV-2 infection or an uninfected control (not recorded which).

This clonotype was detected a few times. V gene TRBV7-2 combines with J gene TRBJ2-3; D is ambiguous. The germline V gene encodes CDR1 SGHTA and CDR2 FQGNSA. This CDR3 contains 14 residues. V lost 4 bases to trimming and J lost 2 bases, with 10 bases between them. The CDR3 loop is CASSSGPTTDTQYF. The CDR3 DNA reads TGTGCCAGCAGCTCCGGACCGACCACAGATACGCAGTATTTT.

The V call is TRBV11-2, the J call TRBJ1-4; D gene uncertain. Trimming cost V 1 base and J 5 bases, with 17 bases left between them. The CDR3 length is 17 residues. Looked up from germline, CDR1 is SGHAT and CDR2 is FQNNGV. The CDR3 is CASSLGRSLRENEKLFF. The CDR3 DNA is TGTGCCAGCAGCTTAGGTCGCAGCCTTCGGGAGAATGAAAAACTGTTTTTT.

V is TRBV29-1 and J is TRBJ1-1; D is possibly TRBD1 (6 bases). Trimming cost V 4 bases and J 7 bases, with 13 bases left between them. The germline V gene has CDR1 SQVTM and CDR2 ANQGSEA. The CDR3 consists of 12 residues. The CDR3 is CSVGDGGIEAFF. The CDR3, as DNA: TGCAGCGTTGGTGACGGGGGCATTGAAGCTTTCTTT.

The gene calls are TRBV2 and TRBJ1-4; D is ambiguous. V was shortened by 8 bases and J by 10 bases, with 8 bases between the two germline ends. CDR1 and CDR2 from the germline V gene are SNHLY and FYNNEI. This CDR3 contains 10 residues. The CDR3 DNA reads TGTGCCAGCCAATATGGAAAACTGTTTTTT. Protein: CASQYGKLFF.

This clonotype was observed many times. The chain joins TRBV20-1 to TRBJ2-1, with 7 nucleotides matching TRBD2. The CDR3 contains 14 residues. Trimming at V came to 3 bases and at J to 8 bases, leaving 10 bases not matched to a gene. Germline assignment: CDR1 DFQATT and CDR2 SNEGSKA (reference sequence). The DNA for the CDR3 is TGCAGTGCTAGTGGGAGGGGTGAAGGAGATGAGCAGTTCTTC. It yields the protein CSASGRGEGDEQFF.

This clonotype was counted ten times or more. The J gene is TRBJ2-1, the V gene TRBV4-3; D is unresolved. This CDR3 has 16 amino acids. Trimming pared 0 bases from V and 4 bases from J, leaving 13 bases between. Germline assignment: CDR1 LGHNA and CDR2 YSLEER. As DNA, the CDR3 is TGCGCCAGCAGCCAAGATTTACCTGAAGTTTACAATGAGCAGTTCTTC. Translation: CASSQDLPEVYNEQFF.

This clonotype was detected only a few times. The chain couples TRBV20-1 to TRBJ2-7, with TRBD2 identical over 10 bases. The CDR3 has 14 residues. V lost 4 bases, J lost 1 base, and 4 bases stayed unmatched. Germline V gene lookup returns CDR1 DFQATT and CDR2 SNEGSKA (reference sequence). CDR3 sequence: CSATVTSGSYEQYF. Here the CDR3 DNA reads TGCAGTGCTACCGTGACTAGCGGGTCCTACGAGCAGTACTTC.

This clonotype was counted at least ten times. This chain joins TRBV20-1 and TRBJ2-7, with TRBD2 matching over 13 bases. Germline assignment: CDR1 DFQATT and CDR2 SNEGSKA (reference sequence). The CDR3 sequence is 15 residues long. The trim removed 6 bases at V and 3 bases at J, leaving 8 bases unmatched. This CDR3 is CSAEGTSGIIYEQYF. The CDR3 nucleotides are TGCAGTGCGGAAGGGACTAGCGGGATAATCTACGAGCAGTACTTC.

At least ten counts were recorded for this clonotype. The CDR3 reads CASRRTLYNEQFF. CDR3 bases: TGTGCCAGCAGGCGGACACTTTACAATGAGCAGTTCTTC. The gene calls are TRBV6-5 and TRBJ2-1; TRBD1 is a possible D gene (5 bases). Germline CDR1 reads MNHEY; CDR2 reads SVGAGI. The V end was cut by 6 bases, the J end by 4 bases, with 10 bases between. The CDR3 is 13 amino acids.

This clonotype appeared many times. The V gene is TRBV7-2, the J gene TRBJ2-7, with D possibly matching TRBD2 (5 bases). The CDR3 runs 15 residues. Germline V gives CDR1 SGHTA, CDR2 FQGNSA. Trimming removed 4 bases from V and 2 bases from J, with 15 bases in between. CDR3 in amino acids: CASSSTGVGTYEQYF. The CDR3, as DNA: TGTGCCAGCAGCTCCACCGGGGTTGGTACCTACGAGCAGTACTTC.

This clonotype was seen repeatedly, ten times or more. This chain links TRBV15 with TRBJ2-1, with 7 bases identical to TRBD1. Trimming removed 4 bases from V and 6 bases from J; junction bases left unmatched: 12. This CDR3 has 16 amino acids. CDR1 and CDR2 from the germline V gene are LNHNV and YYDKDF (reference sequence). Here the CDR3 DNA reads TGTGCCACCAGCACCCCCCCGGACAGGATCCGCAATGAGCAGTTCTTC. Translated, it gives CATSTPPDRIRNEQFF.

The V call is TRBV5-1, the J call TRBJ2-5, with 7 nucleotides matching TRBD1. Germline CDR1 SGHRS, CDR2 YFSETQ. This CDR3 is 14 amino acids long. Unmatched junction bases numbered 7, after V lost 5 bases and J lost 3 bases. The DNA of the CDR3 is TGCGCCAGCAGTTACGGGACAGTTAAAGAGACCCAGTACTTC. Its translation: CASSYGTVKETQYF. Variable domain in full (rest from reference TRBV5-1 and TRBJ2-5): KAGVTQTPRYLIKTRGQQVTLSCSPISGHRSVSWYQQTPGQGLQFLFEYFSETQRNKGNFPGRFSGRQFSNSRSEMNVSTLELGDSALYLCASSYGTVKETQYFGPGTRLLVL.

There are a few counts of this clonotype. The J gene is TRBJ2-1, the V gene TRBV4-3, with 7 bases fitting TRBD2. The CDR3 runs to 15 residues. The V gene's germline CDR1 is LGHNA and CDR2 YSLEER. V lost 1 base to trimming and J lost 7 bases; unmatched junction nucleotides: 7. The CDR3: CASSQGAGRKNEQFF. CDR3 in DNA: TGCGCCAGCAGCCAAGGAGCGGGAAGGAAGAATGAGCAGTTCTTC.

This clonotype was seen repeatedly, ten times or more. V and J are TRBV9 and TRBJ2-1; 8 bases map to TRBD1. The CDR3 is 15 residues long. The germline V gene has CDR1 SGDLS and CDR2 YYNGEE. V lost 3 bases to trimming and J lost 1 base; unmatched junction nucleotides: 3. The CDR3 DNA reads as TGTGCCAGCAGCGAGCAGGGGGCTTCCTACAATGAGCAGTTCTTC. Encoded protein: CASSEQGASYNEQFF.